This T cell receptor beta chain was captured by sequencing in a study of T cell responses to AZD1222 COVID-19 vaccine. Turning to this clone: The antigen is unknown.

Notes on the study in general: Donors skewed white British and female; clonal diversity was possibly underestimated.

The V gene lost 0 bases and the J gene lost 4 bases, with 5 bases spanning the gap. The germline V gene has CDR1 SGHKS and CDR2 YYEKEE (reference sequence). The CDR3 runs 13 residues. Data came from immunoSEQ multiplex PCR; TCRdb stores just in-frame clones and leaves some out. The data show approximately 130,000 clones, approximately 91% seen once. The TCR sequence derives from an adult who received the AZD1222 COVID-19 vaccine. The source was peripheral blood, collected 28 days after the second AZD1222 dose. The chain joins TRBV5-5 to TRBJ1-3; D not certain. CDR3 DNA sequence: TGTGCCAGCAGCTTGGTGAACGGAAACACCATATATTTT. Its protein product is CASSLVNGNTIYF. Variable domain in full (rest from reference TRBV5-5 and TRBJ1-3): DAGVTQSPTHLIKTRGQQVTLRCSPISGHKSVSWYQQVLGQGPQFIFQYYEKEERGRGNFPDRFSARQFPNYSSELNVNALLLGDSALYLCASSLVNGNTIYFGEGSWLTVV.